These T cell receptor beta chains were read from a single sample in a study of early T cells in non-severe SARS-CoV-2 infection. MiXCR, run by TCRdb on the 5' RACE reads, gives a single entry per CDR3 protein. Of fewer than 25,000 distinct CDR3 sequences in the sample, about 3.7% were seen once. The source material was whole blood. The receptors come from an adult who was a healthcare worker with PCR-confirmed SARS-CoV-2 infection or an uninfected control (not recorded which). CDR3s include the opening cysteine and the closing phenylalanine or tryptophan. The D gene is left open where the match is weak. The size entry is marked missing in some rows and otherwise reads once, few, many or a size class.

j_gene,d_gene,len,abundance,v_gene,CDR3aa,CDR3nt
TRBJ2-7,NA,14,many,TRBV28,CASSRDVDSYEQYF,TGTGCCAGCAGCCGCGACGTTGACTCCTACGAGCAGTACTTC
TRBJ1-4,NA,13,many,TRBV29-1,CSVPDEAIEKLFF,TGCAGCGTACCGGACGAAGCGATCGAAAAACTGTTTTTT
TRBJ2-7,TRBD1,13,many,TRBV20-1,CSASLDRVDEQYF,TGCAGTGCTAGCCTTGACAGGGTCGACGAGCAGTACTTC
TRBJ2-1,TRBD1,14,many,TRBV24-1,CATSDQADRGREFF,TGTGCCACCAGTGATCAAGCCGACAGGGGGCGGGAGTTCTTC
TRBJ2-5,TRBD2,13,many,TRBV29-1,CSTRGSGFETQYF,TGCAGCACCCGCGGTAGCGGGTTCGAGACCCAGTACTTC
TRBJ1-2,NA,14,NA,TRBV20-1,CSARSGRAESGYTF,TGCAGTGCTAGGTCCGGACGGGCCGAGTCTGGCTACACCTTC
TRBJ2-7,NA,14,many,TRBV12-3/TRBV12-4,CASPTEWPAYEQYF,TGTGCCAGCCCCACCGAATGGCCCGCCTACGAGCAGTACTTC
TRBJ2-2,TRBD2,16,many,TRBV6-5,CASSYSTSGSTGELFF,TGTGCCAGCAGTTACTCCACTAGCGGGAGCACCGGGGAGCTGTTTTTT
TRBJ1-2,NA,17,few,TRBV20-1,CSARDLRQVTQPDGYTF,TGCAGTGCTAGAGATTTAAGGCAAGTGACCCAGCCCGATGGCTACACCTTC
TRBJ1-5,NA,14,many,TRBV5-8,CASSFDGQFQPQHF,TGTGCCAGCAGCTTCGATGGACAGTTTCAGCCCCAGCATTTT
TRBJ1-5,NA,15,many,TRBV27,CASNPDSFSNQPQHF,TGTGCCAGCAATCCCGACAGTTTTAGCAATCAGCCCCAGCATTTT
TRBJ1-1,NA,13,NA,TRBV18,CASSPVQRTEAFF,TGTGCCAGCTCACCTGTTCAACGTACTGAAGCTTTCTTT
TRBJ1-6,NA,14,few,TRBV14,CASSRAWVGSPLHF,TGTGCCAGCAGCCGGGCGTGGGTCGGATCACCCCTCCACTTT
TRBJ2-1,NA,14,many,TRBV7-6,CASSFAGVNNEQFF,TGTGCCAGCAGCTTTGCAGGGGTCAACAATGAGCAGTTCTTC
TRBJ2-6,NA,13,many,TRBV29-1,CSVEGSGANVLTF,TGCAGCGTTGAAGGCTCTGGGGCCAACGTCCTGACTTTC
TRBJ1-1,NA,13,many,TRBV28,CASIPGGSTEAFF,TGTGCCAGCATCCCTGGGGGGTCCACTGAAGCTTTCTTT
TRBJ1-4,NA,16,many,TRBV5-6,CASSLGTSPTNEKLFF,TGTGCCAGCAGCTTGGGTACATCTCCTACTAATGAAAAACTGTTTTTT
TRBJ2-7,NA,14,many,TRBV5-1,CASSPGLTSYEQYF,TGCGCCAGCAGCCCCGGACTGACCTCCTACGAGCAGTACTTC
TRBJ1-5,NA,16,many,TRBV12-3/TRBV12-4,CASSLYRVEGNQPQHF,TGTGCCAGCAGTTTGTACAGGGTAGAGGGCAATCAGCCCCAGCATTTT
TRBJ2-7,NA,13,NA,TRBV12-3/TRBV12-4,CASSDTSFYEQYF,TGTGCCAGCAGCGATACTAGCTTCTACGAGCAGTACTTC
TRBJ2-2,TRBD1,15,many,TRBV7-6,CASSPRTGGSGELFF,TGTGCCAGCAGCCCCCGGACAGGTGGGTCCGGGGAGCTGTTTTTT
TRBJ1-6,NA,16,many,TRBV7-2,CASSLPGAPYNSPLHF,TGTGCCAGCAGCCTCCCGGGGGCGCCCTATAATTCACCCCTCCACTTT
TRBJ2-1,NA,10,NA,TRBV15,CARTLSEQFF,TGTGCCAGAACATTGAGTGAGCAGTTCTTC
TRBJ2-4,NA,17,many,TRBV18,CASSPRRDGTGRNIQYF,TGTGCCAGCTCACCTCGCCGGGACGGAACAGGGCGAAACATTCAGTACTTC
TRBJ1-4,NA,14,many,TRBV20-1,CSAREGSGNEKLFF,TGCAGTGCTAGAGAAGGGTCGGGGAATGAAAAACTGTTTTTT
TRBJ2-3,NA,12,many,TRBV29-1,CSGQSSTDTQYF,TGCAGCGGGCAGAGTAGCACAGATACGCAGTATTTT
TRBJ2-7,NA,15,many,TRBV28,CASNSPAGSSYEQYF,TGTGCCAGCAATTCCCCGGCAGGGAGCTCCTACGAGCAGTACTTC
TRBJ2-1,TRBD2,15,many,TRBV6-5,CASSYSSGGAFEQFF,TGTGCCAGCAGTTACTCTAGCGGGGGGGCCTTTGAGCAGTTCTTC
TRBJ2-7,NA,12,NA,TRBV7-6,CASSHDSYEQYF,TGTGCCAGCAGCCATGATTCCTACGAGCAGTACTTC
TRBJ1-5,NA,14,medium-sized,TRBV4-1,CASSSRAGNQPQHF,TGCGCCAGCAGCTCCCGGGCAGGGAATCAGCCCCAGCATTTT
TRBJ2-1,TRBD1,12,many,TRBV29-1,CSADRGQEEQFF,TGCAGCGCAGACAGGGGGCAAGAGGAGCAGTTCTTC
TRBJ2-5,TRBD2,16,many,TRBV7-2,CASSLGPSGRMETQYF,TGTGCCAGCAGCTTAGGACCGAGCGGGAGAATGGAGACCCAGTACTTC
TRBJ1-2,NA,13,many,TRBV6-5,CASSMDQDYGYTF,TGTGCCAGCAGTATGGATCAGGACTATGGCTACACCTTC
TRBJ1-1,TRBD1,16,medium-sized,TRBV18,CASSRGTGGWNTEAFF,TGTGCCAGCTCACGAGGGACAGGGGGCTGGAACACTGAAGCTTTCTTT
TRBJ1-1,NA,14,medium-sized,TRBV11-3,CASSPFRTSTEAFF,TGTGCCAGCAGCCCTTTCCGGACAAGCACTGAAGCTTTCTTT